This T cell receptor beta chain is drawn from a study of blood T cell repertoires in COVID-19. Sequencing was performed with immunoSEQ multiplex PCR; in TCRdb, only in-frame clones are kept and a portion is missing. The sample includes 300,000 or so clones, approximately 93% seen only once; the top ten take 2.2%. V was pared by 2 bases and J by 4 bases, with 14 bases between. The CDR3 has 15 residues. Germline V CDR1 and CDR2: MNHEY, SVGAGI. This sequence was found in a woman younger than 45 with COVID-19, enrolled during active disease. The V call is TRBV6-5, the J call TRBJ1-2; perhaps TRBD1 as D (6 bases). Sequencing was done on a sample of peripheral blood. CDR3 residues: CASSYLPTGSYGYTF. The CDR3 DNA reads TGTGCCAGCAGTTACCTTCCTACAGGGTCCTATGGCTACACCTTC.